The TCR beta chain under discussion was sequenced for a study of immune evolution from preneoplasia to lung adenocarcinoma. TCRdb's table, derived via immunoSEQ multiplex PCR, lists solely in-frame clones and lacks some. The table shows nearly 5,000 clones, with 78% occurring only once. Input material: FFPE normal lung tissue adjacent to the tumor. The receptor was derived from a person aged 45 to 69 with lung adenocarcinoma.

This chain's CDR3 is CASSPNSRSSYEQYF. DNA for the CDR3: TGTGCCAGCTCACCGAACAGTAGGTCATCCTACGAGCAGTACTTC. The chain combines TRBV18 with TRBJ2-7; D unclear. CDR1 and CDR2 (germline): KGHSH, LQKENI. The CDR3 has 15 residues. V lost 3 bases and J 1 base, leaving 13 bases between the germline ends. The full variable domain, with the rest looked up from reference TRBV18 and TRBJ2-7, is NAGVMQNPRHLVRRRGQEARLRCSPMKGHSHVYWYRQLPEEGLKFMVYLQKENIIDESGMPKERFSAEFPKEGPSILRIQQVVRGDSAAYFCASSPNSRSSYEQYFGPGTRLTVT.